This T cell receptor beta chain was identified during a study of blood T cell repertoires in COVID-19. Across the whole study: Sample material is recorded as cDNA or gDNA derived from T cells, B-cell-depleted T cells, or PBMCs.

Trimming shortened V by 4 bases and J by 8 bases, and 17 bases separated the two germline ends. This CDR3 contains 14 residues. Germline CDR1 MGHDK, CDR2 SYGVNS. Per the authors' pipeline: By means of reference gene primer amplification, nucleated cell counts were estimated. Measured with immunoSEQ multiplex PCR; TCRdb has only the in-frame clones, and not every one. The V and J calls and clone size are taken from that table; D and trimming were inferred from the DNA. The sample holds about 220,000 clones, around 75% seen once. Sequencing was performed on peripheral blood. V gene TRBV25-1 combines with J gene TRBJ1-2; perhaps TRBD1 as D (5 bases). This TCR was sampled from a human donor in a cohort sampled during active COVID-19. CDR3 coding DNA: TGTGCCAGCAGTGCCCCCGGGGGGAGTTACGGCTACACCTTC. This codes for CASSAPGGSYGYTF.